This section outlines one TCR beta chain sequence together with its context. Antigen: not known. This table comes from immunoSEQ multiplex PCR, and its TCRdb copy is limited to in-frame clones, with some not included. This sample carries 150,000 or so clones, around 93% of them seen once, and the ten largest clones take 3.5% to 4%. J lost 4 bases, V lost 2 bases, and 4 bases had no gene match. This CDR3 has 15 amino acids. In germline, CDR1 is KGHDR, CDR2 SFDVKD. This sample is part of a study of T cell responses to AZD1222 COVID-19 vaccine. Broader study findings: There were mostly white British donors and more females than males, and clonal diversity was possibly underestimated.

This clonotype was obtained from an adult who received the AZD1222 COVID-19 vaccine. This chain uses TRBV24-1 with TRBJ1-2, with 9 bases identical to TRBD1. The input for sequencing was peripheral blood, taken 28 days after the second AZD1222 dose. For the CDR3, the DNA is TGTGCCACCAGTGATTACAGGGGGCCAACCTATGGCTACACCTTC. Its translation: CATSDYRGPTYGYTF.